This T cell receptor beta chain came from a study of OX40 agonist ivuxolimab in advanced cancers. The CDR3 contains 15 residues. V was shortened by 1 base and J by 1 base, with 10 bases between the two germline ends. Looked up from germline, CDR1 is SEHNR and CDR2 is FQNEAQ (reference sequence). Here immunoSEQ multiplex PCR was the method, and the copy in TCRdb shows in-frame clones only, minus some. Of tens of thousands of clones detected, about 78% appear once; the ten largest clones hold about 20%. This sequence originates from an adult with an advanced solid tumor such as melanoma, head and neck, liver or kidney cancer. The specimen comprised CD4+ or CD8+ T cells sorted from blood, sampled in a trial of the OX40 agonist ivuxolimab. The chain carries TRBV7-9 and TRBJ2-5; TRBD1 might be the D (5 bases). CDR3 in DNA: TGTGCCAGCAGCTTAGGTAGGGGCACCCAAGAGACCCAGTACTTC. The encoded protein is CASSLGRGTQETQYF.